This is a list of T cell receptor beta chains from one sample in a study of shared clonotypes between healthy human individuals. Clones were read by immunoSEQ multiplex PCR, and TCRdb kept only the in-frame ones, dropping some. This sample carries over 750,000 clones, roughly 96% of them seen once, and the ten largest clones take less than 0.25%. Sequenced: naive CD8+ T cells sorted from blood. These TCRs come from a man between 25 and 39 years old in good health. Each CDR3 is given with its conserved first and last residue. D genes are given only for firm matches. Clone size appears in some rows only: once, few, many, or a class for an expanded clone.

>TRBJ1-1|.|TRBV13|.
TGTGCCAGCAGCTTAGGCCTCACTGAAGCTTTCTTT
CASSLGLTEAFF
>TRBJ1-5|TRBD1|TRBV11-2|.
TGTGCCAGCAGCTCCACAGGGGTCAATCAGCCCCAGCATTTT
CASSSTGVNQPQHF
>TRBJ2-2|.|TRBV2|.
TGTGCCAGCAGGGGAGGGACAGTCCTTAACACCGGGGAGCTGTTTTTT
CASRGGTVLNTGELFF
>TRBJ2-7|.|TRBV27|once
TGTGCCAGCAGTTTGAGGCCCCTTCTTGGCGAGCAGTACTTC
CASSLRPLLGEQYF
>TRBJ1-2|.|TRBV27|.
TGTGCCAGCAGTCGACAGCCCTTCAACGGCTACACCTTC
CASSRQPFNGYTF
>TRBJ1-5|TRBD1|TRBV27|.
TGTGCCAGCAGTGGACAGGGGCGAAATCAGCCCCAGCATTTT
CASSGQGRNQPQHF
>TRBJ2-1|TRBD2|TRBV7-8|few
TGTGCCAGCAGCCCGTACCTAGCGGGAGGGGGCAATGAGCAGTTCTTC
CASSPYLAGGGNEQFF
>TRBJ2-1|.|TRBV5-1|.
TGCGCCAGCAGCTTGGCCGTCGGGAGCGGTTTCAATGAGCAGTTCTTC
CASSLAVGSGFNEQFF
>TRBJ2-1|.|TRBV4-1|.
TGCGCCAGCAGCCCAGGGTCGGAATCTGCTGAGCAGTTCTTC
CASSPGSESAEQFF
>TRBJ2-5|.|TRBV29-1|.
TGCAGCGTTGAAGTGGGAGAGACCCAGTACTTC
CSVEVGETQYF
>TRBJ2-7|.|TRBV5-4|.
TGTGCCAGCAGCTTGGGTGGAGGGGTAGACGAGCAGTACTTC
CASSLGGGVDEQYF
>TRBJ2-1|.|TRBV14|.
TGTGCCAGCAGCCTTCTAATCGGGAGTGGGCAGTTCTTC
CASSLLIGSGQFF
>TRBJ2-7|.|TRBV10-2|.
TGCGCCAGCGGTTACGGTGACTCCTACGAGCAGTACTTC
CASGYGDSYEQYF
>TRBJ2-1|.|TRBV15|.
TGTGCCACCGAGGTTTCGGGTTACAATGAGCAGTTCTTC
CATEVSGYNEQFF
>TRBJ2-7|TRBD2|TRBV11-2|.
TGTGCCAGCAGCTTAGAACTAGCGGGGGGCTACGAGCAGTACTTC
CASSLELAGGYEQYF